These T cell receptor beta chains were read from a single sample in a study of Ad26.COV2.S vaccination and SARS-CoV-2 variants. Sequenced by immunoSEQ multiplex PCR; TCRdb stores in-frame clones only, minus some. The sample carries around 240,000 clones, approximately 87% recorded once. Sequencing used peripheral blood, obtained in a trial of Ad26.COV2.S vaccine versus placebo. The receptors were sampled from a person between 18 and 59 years old who received the Ad26.COV2.S COVID-19 vaccine or a placebo. Both conserved end residues are part of each CDR3. A D gene is named only where the DNA matches it firmly. Some rows have no size entry. The others give once, few or many, or a class for an expanded clone.

V gene	D gene	J gene	clone size	CDR3 DNA	CDR3 protein
TRBV27	NA	TRBJ2-3	NA	TGTGCCAGCAGGCCCGACCGATTCCAGGATACGCAGTATTTT	CASRPDRFQDTQYF
TRBV18	NA	TRBJ1-2	NA	TGTGCCAGCTCACCACCGGCGGATAACTATGGCTACACCTTC	CASSPPADNYGYTF
TRBV13	TRBD1	TRBJ2-1	NA	TGTGCCAGCAGCTTAGACAGGGGGCGCCTCTACAATGAGCAGTTCTTC	CASSLDRGRLYNEQFF
TRBV18	TRBD1	TRBJ2-3	NA	TGTGCCAGCTCACAACCGGGACAGGTCCCTAGCACAGATACGCAGTATTTT	CASSQPGQVPSTDTQYF
TRBV24-1	TRBD2	TRBJ2-1	NA	TGTGCCACCAGTGATCCTCTAGCGGTCAGACGGGATGAGCAGTTCTTC	CATSDPLAVRRDEQFF
TRBV7-2	NA	TRBJ1-2	NA	TGTGCCAGCAGCTTAGAGTTCGGTGGATATGGCTACACCTTC	CASSLEFGGYGYTF
TRBV24-1	NA	TRBJ2-1	NA	TGTGCCACCAGTGATGCCCTAGGCGGGGTCGGCTACAATGAGCAGTTCTTC	CATSDALGGVGYNEQFF
TRBV6-5	NA	TRBJ2-7	NA	TGTGCCAGCAGCCTCCTGGAGGAGGGGGCGAGGGAGCAGTACTTC	CASSLLEEGAREQYF
TRBV11-2	NA	TRBJ2-7	NA	TGTGCCAGCAGCTTAGACGCCGCTGAGCAGTACTTC	CASSLDAAEQYF
TRBV6-5	TRBD1	TRBJ1-1	NA	TGTGCCAGCAGTTCCTCCGGGACAGGGGACCGATTGGGTTTCTTT	CASSSSGTGDRLGFF
TRBV29-1	NA	TRBJ1-1	NA	TGCAGCGTTGATTGGGCCGGACGGCAGAACACTGAAGCTTTCTTT	CSVDWAGRQNTEAFF
TRBV2	NA	TRBJ2-7	NA	TGTGCCAGCAAAGGCAACTCCTACGAGCAGTACTTC	CASKGNSYEQYF
TRBV7-2	TRBD1	TRBJ2-7	NA	TGTGCCAGCAGCCTGGAGACAGGGCTCTCCTACGAGCAGTACTTC	CASSLETGLSYEQYF
TRBV7-2	NA	TRBJ1-5	NA	TGTGCCAGCAGCCCGCAGGGACTTTATAGCAATCAGCCCCAGCATTTT	CASSPQGLYSNQPQHF
TRBV5-4	TRBD2	TRBJ2-3	NA	TGTGCCAGCAGCTTGTTAGCGGGGTTCACAGATACGCAGTATTTT	CASSLLAGFTDTQYF
TRBV3-1/TRBV3-2	NA	TRBJ2-7	many	TGTGCCAGCAGCCCCACCGGCTACGAGCAGTACTTC	CASSPTGYEQYF
TRBV9	NA	TRBJ1-1	NA	TGTGCCAGCAGCGTGAAGGCGAACACTGAAGCTTTCTTT	CASSVKANTEAFF
TRBV6-5	NA	TRBJ2-7	NA	TGTGCCACCACAGGGAGGCGCGACTACGAGCAGTACTTC	CATTGRRDYEQYF
TRBV9	TRBD2	TRBJ2-3	once	TGTGCCAGCAGCGTAGGGGCTAGCGGGGGGGCCTCTCTGAGCACAGATACGCAGTATTTT	CASSVGASGGASLSTDTQYF
TRBV18	TRBD1	TRBJ1-2	NA	TGTGCCAGCTCACCACTACAGGGGAATGGCTACACCTTC	CASSPLQGNGYTF
TRBV6-2/TRBV6-3	NA	TRBJ2-7	NA	TGTGCCAGCAGTTACGAGTCAGGGACATACGAGCAGTACTTC	CASSYESGTYEQYF
TRBV9	TRBD1	TRBJ1-1	NA	TGTGCCAGCAGCCCTCGGACAGGGCTCACTGAAGCTTTCTTT	CASSPRTGLTEAFF
TRBV7-9	TRBD2	TRBJ2-2	few	TGTGCCAGCAGCCCCCCCCTTGGGGCGGGAGCCGGGGAGCTGTTTTTT	CASSPPLGAGAGELFF
TRBV7-9	TRBD1	TRBJ1-6	NA	TGTGCCAGCAGCTATAGACCGGGACAGGGTTTTTGGGATTCACCCCTCCACTTT	CASSYRPGQGFWDSPLHF
TRBV28	NA	TRBJ1-6	NA	TGTGCCAGCATCCCTCAGGGGATCTATAATTCACCCCTCCACTTT	CASIPQGIYNSPLHF
TRBV24-1	TRBD2	TRBJ2-2	NA	TGTGCCACCGCGGTTCTAGCGGGGACGGGGACCGGGGAGCTGTTTTTT	CATAVLAGTGTGELFF
TRBV5-1	TRBD2	TRBJ2-3	NA	TGCGCCAGCAGCTTGGAGGTAGCGGGTCTCACAGATACGCAGTATTTT	CASSLEVAGLTDTQYF